These 24 T cell receptor beta chains came from one sample sequenced in a study of blood T cell repertoires in COVID-19. Generated by immunoSEQ multiplex PCR, the TCRdb table keeps only in-frame clones and is missing some. Of under 45,000 clones listed, 87% are singletons. Sequenced input: peripheral blood. The receptor source for this set is a woman of 80 years or more in a cohort sampled during active or convalescent COVID-19.

The chain is built from TRBV29-1 and TRBJ2-3; 7 bases fit TRBD1. Germline V gives CDR1 SQVTM, CDR2 ANQGSEA. The junction had 2 bases not matched to a gene; V was cut back by 7 bases and J by 1 base. CDR3 length equals 12 residues. CDR3 DNA sequence: TGCAGCGGTGACAGGGGCACAGATACGCAGTATTTT. It specifies CSGDRGTDTQYF.

V gene TRBV19 combines with J gene TRBJ1-1; D possibly corresponds to TRBD1 (6 bases). The V and J ends lost 4 bases and 3 bases respectively, with 12 bases between them. The CDR3 is 14 residues long. Germline assignment: CDR1 LNHDA and CDR2 SQIVND (reference sequence). CDR3 in amino acids: CASSRTAGDTEAFF. CDR3 nucleotide sequence: TGTGCCAGTAGTAGGACAGCCGGGGACACTGAAGCTTTCTTT.

This chain connects TRBV19 to TRBJ1-1, with unresolved D. This CDR3 region has 14 residues. Trimming took off 3 bases at V and 5 bases at J, with 13 bases between the two ends. Germline CDR1 reads LNHDA; CDR2 reads SQIVND (reference sequence). In nucleotides, the CDR3 is TGTGCCAGTAGTATTTCCGGGAGAGAGACTGAAGCTTTCTTT. As protein: CASSISGRETEAFF.

V usage is TRBV18 and J usage is TRBJ1-4, with TRBD1 matching over 8 bases. The CDR3 length is 15 residues. The V segment lost 2 bases and the J segment 7 bases; nucleotides outside the gene matches: 6. In germline, CDR1 is KGHSH, CDR2 LQKENI. The CDR3 sequence: CASSPSGTGGEKLFF. CDR3 nucleotide sequence: TGTGCCAGCTCACCAAGCGGGACAGGAGGTGAAAAACTGTTTTTT.

This clone was recorded once. This sequence joins TRBV28 and TRBJ2-1; 11 bases align to TRBD2. This CDR3 comprises 19 residues. Germline assignment: CDR1 MDHEN and CDR2 SYDVKM. V shed 6 bases, J shed 7 bases, and the junction held 20 bases outside the gene matches. In DNA form, the CDR3 reads TGTGCCAGCAGCCGGGGGACTAGCGGTCCGGACAGGACGCCTAATGAGCAGTTCTTC. Translating it yields CASSRGTSGPDRTPNEQFF.

This chain joins TRBV6-2 or TRBV6-3 and TRBJ1-2; 7 nucleotides line up with TRBD1. CDR3 size: 21 residues. Germline V gives CDR1 MNHEY, CDR2 SVGEGT. With V trimmed by 4 bases and J by 4 bases, 27 bases remained unmatched. CDR3 in amino acids: CASSFGRSGRGKSGAFYGYTF. CDR3 DNA sequence: TGTGCCAGCAGTTTCGGTCGTAGTGGCAGGGGGAAGAGCGGAGCCTTCTATGGCTACACCTTC.

The chain employs TRBV11-3 and TRBJ2-7; D unresolved. Trimming removed 5 bases at V and 3 bases at J, with 14 bases between. The CDR3 has 14 residues. Germline V CDR1 and CDR2: SGHNT, YENEEA. CDR3 coding DNA: TGTGCCAGCAGCCAGTACGGCGGCAACTACGAGCAGTACTTC. Its protein product is CASSQYGGNYEQYF.

The CDR3 DNA sequence: TGTGCCAGCAGCGGGAGAGGACAGCTGAACACTGAAGCTTTCTTT. Its protein product is CASSGRGQLNTEAFF. V usage is TRBV9 and J usage is TRBJ1-1, with a weak D call TRBD1 (6 bases). Germline V CDR1 and CDR2: SGDLS, YYNGEE. V was cut by 3 bases and J by 0 bases, with 12 bases left in between. The CDR3 length is 15 residues.

A few counts support this clone. V and J are TRBV28 and TRBJ1-2, with a possible D match to TRBD1 (6 bases). V was shortened by 2 bases and J by 7 bases, with 11 bases between the two germline ends. Germline V gives CDR1 MDHEN, CDR2 SYDVKM. CDR3 length: 13 residues. CDR3 in amino acids: CASSLTGWAGYTF. The CDR3 nucleotides are TGTGCCAGCAGTTTAACAGGGTGGGCTGGCTACACCTTC.

The V gene is TRBV4-3, the J gene TRBJ2-5; TRBD1 agrees at 9 bases. V was pared by 3 bases and J by 4 bases, with 0 bases of the junction left unmatched. This CDR3 is built from 13 residues. Germline V gives CDR1 LGHNA, CDR2 YSLEER. CDR3 nucleotides: TGCGCCAGCAGCCAGGACAGGGGAGAGACCCAGTACTTC. As protein: CASSQDRGETQYF.

This chain connects TRBV20-1 to TRBJ1-1; TRBD1 might be the D (5 bases). V dropped 8 bases and J dropped 1 base, with 8 bases sitting between them. The CDR3 sequence is 11 residues long. Looked up from germline, CDR1 is DFQATT and CDR2 is SNEGSKA (reference sequence). In DNA form, the CDR3 reads TGCAGTCTACAGGCGAACACTGAAGCTTTCTTT. Translation gives CSLQANTEAFF.

This rearrangement joins TRBV6-5 to TRBJ2-5; 12 bases map to TRBD1. The V gene's germline CDR1 is MNHEY and CDR2 SVGAGI. The length of the CDR3 is 15 residues. V shed 7 bases, J shed 5 bases, and the junction held 8 bases outside the gene matches. The CDR3 sequence: CASTPGQGAVETQYF. CDR3 in DNA: TGTGCCAGCACCCCGGGACAGGGGGCGGTGGAGACCCAGTACTTC.

The CDR3 loop is CASSLAMGQGRGQNIQYF. The CDR3 DNA reads as TGTGCCAGCAGCTTGGCCATGGGACAGGGGCGGGGGCAAAACATTCAGTACTTC. This sequence joins TRBV5-8 and TRBJ2-4; TRBD1 matches at 10 bases. J was trimmed by 5 bases and V by 0 bases; bases with no gene match: 11. The CDR3 contains 18 residues. CDR1 and CDR2 (germline): SGHTS, YDEGEE.

The DNA for the CDR3 is TGTGCCAGCAGTTTAAAAGCAGGGGGCGGCTACACCTTC. This gives the protein CASSLKAGGGYTF. The chain joins TRBV12-3 or TRBV12-4 to TRBJ1-2, with 8 positions matching TRBD1. The CDR3 has 13 residues. The V segment lost 2 bases and the J segment 8 bases; nucleotides outside the gene matches: 4.

The gene calls are TRBV7-2 and TRBJ2-1; 16 bases match TRBD2. V lost 5 bases, J lost 6 bases, and 7 bases stayed unmatched. Germline CDR1 is SGHTA and CDR2 is FQGNSA. This CDR3 is built from 17 residues. CDR3 amino acids: CASSRPGLAGGVNEQFF. The CDR3 DNA is TGTGCCAGCAGCCGTCCGGGACTAGCGGGAGGGGTCAATGAGCAGTTCTTC.

This sequence joins TRBV5-6 and TRBJ1-5; D remains ambiguous. There are 15 residues in the CDR3. CDR1 and CDR2 from the germline V gene are SGHDT and YYEEEE. Deletions cut 2 bases from V and 4 bases from J, with 13 bases between. The CDR3 region is CASSLSVSGNQPQHF. The CDR3 nucleotides are TGTGCCAGCAGCTTAAGCGTATCCGGTAATCAGCCCCAGCATTTT.

This chain uses TRBV7-9 with TRBJ2-1; 12 bases fit TRBD2. CDR3 length equals 18 residues. With 5 bases clipped from V and 3 bases from J, the junction kept 11 bases outside the gene matches. CDR1 is SEHNR and CDR2 is FQNEAQ in the germline V gene (reference sequence). This CDR3 reads CASSPTGLAGGGYNEQFF. The CDR3 nucleotides are TGTGCCAGCAGCCCGACGGGACTAGCGGGTGGGGGCTACAATGAGCAGTTCTTC.

The rearrangement joins TRBV19 to TRBJ2-3, with 13 bases that match TRBD2. V lost 5 bases, J lost 2 bases, and 10 bases stayed unmatched. The CDR3 has 18 residues. The germline V gene encodes CDR1 LNHDA and CDR2 SQIVND (reference sequence). CDR3 region: CASSRTSGGPLFTDTQYF. The DNA for the CDR3 is TGTGCCAGTAGTCGGACTAGCGGGGGTCCTCTTTTCACAGATACGCAGTATTTT.

The V call is TRBV6-5, the J call TRBJ2-5; TRBD1 matches at 12 bases. Per the germline V gene, CDR1 is MNHEY and CDR2 is SVGAGI. The CDR3 sequence is 15 residues long. V dropped 4 bases and J dropped 5; count of bases not matched to a gene: 5. CDR3 nucleotides: TGTGCCAGCAGTTCCGGGGACAGGGGGCGGGAGACCCAGTACTTC. This codes for CASSSGDRGRETQYF.

The chain links TRBV12-3 or TRBV12-4 to TRBJ2-5; D call uncertain. Trimming removed 2 bases from V and 1 base from J, with 5 bases in between. There are 13 residues in the CDR3. The CDR3 reads CASSLYSQETQYF. CDR3 bases: TGTGCCAGCAGTTTATACAGCCAAGAGACCCAGTACTTC.

The V call is TRBV19, the J call TRBJ1-5, with D maybe TRBD1 (5 bases). CDR1 is LNHDA, CDR2 SQIVND, per germline (reference sequence). The CDR3 covers 15 residues. The ends were cut back, 3 bases at V and 0 bases at J, with 9 bases in the middle. The CDR3 loop is CASSIVQDSNQPQHF. CDR3 sequence (DNA): TGTGCCAGTAGTATCGTACAGGATAGCAATCAGCCCCAGCATTTT. The entire variable domain, with the rest obtained from reference TRBV19 and TRBJ1-5, is as follows: DGGITQSPKYLFRKEGQNVTLSCEQNLNHDAMYWYRQDPGQGLRLIYYSQIVNDFQKGDIAEGYSVSREKKESFPLTVTSAQKNPTAFYLCASSIVQDSNQPQHFGDGTRLSIL.

The chain uses TRBV12-2 and TRBJ2-5; no DNA check was done on the table's D call, TRBD1. TRBV12-2 is marked as a pseudogene. The CDR3 sequence is 17 residues long. For the CDR3, the DNA is TGTGCAAGTCGTTATTCAGGGTTAAACAGGGCTTGGGAGACCCAGTACTTC. It codes for CASRYSGLNRAWETQYF.

V is TRBV4-3 and J is TRBJ2-1; 13 bases agree with TRBD2. The V gene's germline CDR1 is LGHNA and CDR2 YSLEER. Unmatched junction bases numbered 8, after V lost 3 bases and J lost 9 bases. CDR3 size: 16 residues. The chain's CDR3 is CASSQVLAGGPGEQFF. In DNA, the CDR3 is TGCGCCAGCAGCCAGGTACTAGCGGGAGGGCCGGGTGAGCAGTTCTTC.

V usage is TRBV5-1 and J usage is TRBJ2-5; D call uncertain. There are 15 residues in the CDR3. The germline V gene encodes CDR1 SGHRS and CDR2 YFSETQ. V dropped 4 bases and J dropped 5 bases, with 18 bases sitting between them. CDR3 region: CASSVVGAPRETQYF. The CDR3 nucleotides read TGCGCCAGCAGCGTGGTGGGCGCTCCCCGGGAGACCCAGTACTTC. The whole variable domain, filled in from reference TRBV5-1 and TRBJ2-5, reads KAGVTQTPRYLIKTRGQQVTLSCSPISGHRSVSWYQQTPGQGLQFLFEYFSETQRNKGNFPGRFSGRQFSNSRSEMNVSTLELGDSALYLCASSVVGAPRETQYFGPGTRLLVL.